This paragraph covers one T cell receptor (beta chain) sequence. The target antigen is unknown. V lost 2 bases to trimming and J lost 6 bases, with 15 bases between them. CDR3 length: 15 residues. These data come from a study of T-cell memory formation after mild COVID-19. In the study overall: Largely, the TCR clusters proved donor specific. Study results and caveats: The pre-infection memory compartment contained some responding clones, suggesting cross-reactive memory joined. Shrinking CD4+ clones were chiefly CM and EM; CD8+ ones were chiefly EMRA.

TCRdb re-called the 5' RACE reads with MiXCR, one entry per CDR3 protein. The sample holds hundreds of thousands of distinct CDR3 sequences, roughly 22% seen once. Source material: PBMCs or a T cell subset sorted from them (not recorded which). The sequence derives from an adult woman who had mild COVID-19 (a few samples of this study predate the infection). Cell type and time point are not known. The chain couples TRBV12-3 or TRBV12-4 to TRBJ2-3; D gene uncertain. The CDR3 DNA sequence: TGTGCCAGCAGTTTATTCGCTAATGTAGCTGATACGCAGTATTTT. Protein sequence: CASSLFANVADTQYF.